The 2 T cell receptor beta chains in this list originate from one sample, sequenced in a study of metastatic and nonmetastatic thyroid tumors. Using MiXCR, TCRdb reanalyzed the PCR reads. The top ten hold over 6.5% of the sample, which has around 65,000 clones, approximately 15% seen once. No patient had received any treatment before thyroid surgery. Sequencing input: blood. These receptors came from a male donor with papillary thyroid cancer or a benign thyroid nodule (not recorded which). Some clones in this sample may be carry-over from other donors' samples.

This clone was detected only once. The rearrangement links TRBV11-2 to TRBJ1-5, with D possibly TRBD1 on 6 matching bases. This CDR3 spans 17 amino acids. With 2 bases removed from V and 6 bases from J, the gap between germline ends came to 20 bases. The V gene's germline CDR1 is SGHAT and CDR2 FQNNGV. CDR3 sequence: CASSLSPGRGRGQPQHF. The CDR3 DNA reads TGTGCCAGCAGCTTATCCCCGGGCAGGGGTCGCGGTCAGCCCCAGCATTTT.

V gene TRBV24-1 combines with J gene TRBJ2-3; D is unresolved. This CDR3 is 12 amino acids long. In germline, CDR1 is KGHDR, CDR2 SFDVKD. V gave up 1 base and J gave up 6 bases, with 4 bases separating them. DNA for the CDR3: TGTGCCACCAGTGATTTAGAGGATACGCAGTATTTT. Protein sequence: CATSDLEDTQYF.